This note documents a single TCR beta chain sequence. Both 60 Vbeta primers and 13 Jbeta primers went into the PCR. Repertoires were generated with immunoSEQ multiplex PCR, while TCRdb's copy carries only in-frame clones and drops some. The table gives tens of thousands of clones; the top ten clones make up roughly 8% of it. These data are taken from a study of cytomegalovirus exposure and HLA in healthy donors. V was clipped by 3 bases and J by 3 bases; unmatched bases: 3. The CDR3 is 15 amino acids. In germline, CDR1 is KGHSH, CDR2 LQKENI. The chain uses TRBV18 and TRBJ2-7; 12 nucleotides agree with TRBD2. Sequences were obtained from PBMCs. The TCR sequence derives from a male donor in good health and CMV-seronegative. The CDR3 DNA reads TGTGCCAGCTCACCCGCACTAGCGGGAGGCTACGAGCAGTACTTC. Its protein is CASSPALAGGYEQYF.